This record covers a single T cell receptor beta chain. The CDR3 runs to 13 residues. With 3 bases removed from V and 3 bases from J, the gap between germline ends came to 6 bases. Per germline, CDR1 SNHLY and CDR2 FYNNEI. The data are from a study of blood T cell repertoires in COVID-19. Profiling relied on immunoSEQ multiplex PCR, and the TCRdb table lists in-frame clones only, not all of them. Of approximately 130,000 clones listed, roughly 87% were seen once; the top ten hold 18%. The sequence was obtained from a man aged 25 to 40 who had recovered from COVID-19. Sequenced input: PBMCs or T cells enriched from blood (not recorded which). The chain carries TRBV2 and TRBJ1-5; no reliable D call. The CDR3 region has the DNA TGTGCCAGCAGTGATCTGTACAATCAGCCCCAGCATTTT. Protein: CASSDLYNQPQHF. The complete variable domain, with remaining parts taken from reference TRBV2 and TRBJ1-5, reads EPEVTQTPSHQVTQMGQEVILRCVPISNHLYFYWYRQILGQKVEFLVSFYNNEISEKSEIFDDQFSVERPDGSNFTLKIRSTKLEDSAMYFCASSDLYNQPQHFGDGTRLSIL.